This T cell receptor (beta chain) was identified during a study of T cells in Graves' hyperthyroidism and ophthalmopathy. Whole-study results and caveats: Model predictions of ophthalmopathy came a median approximately 6 months before onset. Most clonotypes that expanded in the thyroid above 0.001 also showed up in blood.

Trimming took 7 bases from V and 5 from J, leaving 23 bases between them. This CDR3 contains 16 residues. From germline, CDR1 is SQVTM and CDR2 ANQGSEA. Uncontrolled infections, other autoimmune diseases, pregnancy or lactation led to exclusion of patients. Every diagnosis used clinical symptoms, serum thyroxine and TRAb, thyroid ultrasound and orbital computed tomography. This clonotype occurred many times. What it binds is not known. Template material for amplifying TCR beta CDR3 regions consisted of RNA transcripts. Primed by the HTBI set, a first-round RT-PCR was run on the TCR CDR3. TCRdb recomputed calls from the multiplex PCR reads with MiXCR, one row per CDR3 protein. In the table there are a few hundred thousand distinct CDR3 sequences, roughly 15% of which are singletons.

The origin of this receptor is an older woman with Graves' ophthalmopathy. The chain joins TRBV29-1 to TRBJ2-2; either TRBD1 or TRBD2 may fit D (5 bases each). The sequenced sample consisted of blood. The CDR3 protein is CSARDQTPQGTGELFF. The CDR3 nucleotides read TGCAGCGCCCGGGACCAAACCCCCCAAGGGACCGGGGAGCTGTTTTTT.